The clone carrying this T cell receptor beta chain was counted at least ten times. The data belong to a study of T cell repertoires in cytomegalovirus infection. Study overall: It was the public TCR beta signatures that indicated both CMV infection and matching HLA type.

TCRdb reprocessed the reads with MiXCR, giving one entry per CDR3 protein. The sample has hundreds of thousands of distinct CDR3 sequences; 15% to 20% are singletons. V lost 8 bases to trimming and J lost 7 bases; unmatched junction nucleotides: 8. From germline, CDR1 is SNHLY and CDR2 FYNNEI. The CDR3 runs 13 residues. The sample taken for sequencing was PBMCs. The chain links TRBV2 to TRBJ1-5; 7 nucleotides line up with TRBD1. The receptor was derived from a human donor in good health (CMV status not recorded). Some clones in this sample may be carry-over from other donors' samples. The CDR3 nucleotides are TGTGCCAGCGGACCGACAGGGATCCAGCCCCAGCATTTT. This sequence encodes CASGPTGIQPQHF.